These T cell receptor beta chains were read from a single sample in a study of shared clonotypes between healthy human individuals. Assay: immunoSEQ multiplex PCR; the TCRdb copy retains only in-frame clones and omits some. The data contain about a million clones, around four fifths of them singletons. Sequenced material: memory CD4+ T cells sorted from blood. These receptors were taken from a man between 18 and 29 years old in good health. Both conserved end residues are part of each CDR3. The order of the fields is clone size, J gene, D gene, V gene, CDR3 protein, CDR3 DNA. A D gene is named only where the DNA matches it firmly. A clone size is listed for some rows: how often the clone was seen (once, few, many), or a class if it is expanded.

>NA|TRBJ2-7|TRBD1|TRBV7-8
CASSRGDRGSYEQYF
TGTGCCAGCAGCCGGGGGGACAGGGGCTCCTACGAGCAGTACTTC
>many|TRBJ1-1|NA|TRBV19
CASSIGPRVNTEAFF
TGTGCCAGTAGTATAGGGCCCCGGGTGAACACTGAAGCTTTCTTT
>NA|TRBJ1-2|NA|TRBV5-6
CASSPGQLHYGYTF
TGTGCCAGCAGCCCTGGACAGCTCCACTATGGCTACACCTTC
>NA|TRBJ2-2|TRBD2|TRBV7-2
CASSLGGREKLFF
TGTGCCAGCAGCTTAGGAGGGCGGGAGAAGCTGTTTTTT
>NA|TRBJ1-5|TRBD1|TRBV6-6
CASTPVGQGYQPQHF
TGTGCCAGCACTCCCGTGGGACAGGGTTATCAGCCCCAGCATTTT
>NA|TRBJ2-5|TRBD2|TRBV19
CASNKGRGETQYF
TGTGCCAGTAATAAAGGGAGGGGAGAGACCCAGTACTTC
>few|TRBJ1-4|TRBD1|TRBV5-1
CASSQSPTGGNEKLFF
TGCGCCAGCAGTCAGTCCCCCACAGGGGGAAATGAAAAACTGTTTTTT
>NA|TRBJ2-7|TRBD2|TRBV19
CASSISSGGSYEQYF
TGTGCCAGTAGTATATCTAGCGGGGGATCCTACGAGCAGTACTTC
>many|TRBJ1-6|NA|TRBV28
CASSADGPLGSPLHF
TGTGCCAGCAGTGCGGACGGGCCCTTGGGCTCACCCCTCCACTTT
>NA|TRBJ1-5|NA|TRBV5-6
CASSLGGRVNQPQHF
TGTGCCAGCAGCTTGGGAGGCAGGGTAAATCAGCCCCAGCATTTT
>NA|TRBJ2-7|NA|TRBV11-2
CASSLDRGEQYF
TGTGCCAGCAGCTTAGATAGAGGGGAGCAGTACTTC
>few|TRBJ1-2|TRBD1|TRBV5-1
CASSTPDRGVGYTF
TGCGCCAGCAGCACCCCGGACAGGGGTGTAGGCTACACCTTC
>NA|TRBJ2-7|TRBD1|TRBV19
CASSSLDRVGYEQYF
TGTGCCAGTAGTTCCCTAGACAGGGTAGGGTACGAGCAGTACTTC
>NA|TRBJ1-6|TRBD1|TRBV4-1
CASRRDRYNSPLHF
TGCGCCAGCAGACGGGACAGGTATAATTCACCCCTCCACTTT
>NA|TRBJ2-2|NA|TRBV29-1
CSVEVEGRELFF
TGCAGCGTTGAAGTTGAGGGCCGGGAGCTGTTTTTT
>few|TRBJ2-2|TRBD1|TRBV5-1
CASSPMGQGNTGELFF
TGCGCCAGCAGCCCGATGGGACAGGGGAACACCGGGGAGCTGTTTTTT